These 16 T cell receptor beta chains share one sample of origin, sequenced in a study of blood T cells in healthy people across ages (dated by TCRdb to about 2015). Libraries came from 5' RACE. Sequencing was carried out with an Illumina HiSeq 2500. A second about 7 to 12 cycle PCR used a sample-barcoded 5' primer and a J-beta primer mix. Clones were called with MiXCR by TCRdb after fastp trimmed the public reads at Q25, and only in-frame beta chains were retained. Each CDR3 protein gets just one entry, which takes the most common genes and DNA from the rows behind it. Recorded for this sample are over 500,000 distinct CDR3 sequences; over 40% of them occurred a single time. The ten largest clones capture about 14% of the sample. Sequences were obtained from blood. The receptors stem from a woman aged 80 or older in good health.

This clonotype was seen only a few times. The junction does not match germline at one end; this may be a read error. The chain recombines TRBV6-6 with TRBJ2-2, with TRBD1 identical over 11 bases. CDR1 and CDR2 from the germline V gene are MNHNY and SVGAGI (reference sequence). This CDR3 contains 16 residues. CDR3 sequence reads: CAGSQGQGAGTGELFF. The CDR3 bases are TGTGCCGGCAGTCAAGGACAGGGGGCAGGTACCGGGGAGCTGTTTTTT.

For this clonotype: A read error may be the cause here, since a much bigger clone is one base away. The chain employs TRBV9 and TRBJ2-3; 7 bases are shared with TRBD2. CDR3 size: 18 residues. Germline V gene lookup returns CDR1 SGDLS and CDR2 YYNGEE. CDR3 region: CVSSVEGIGGRAAGTQYF. The CDR3 DNA follows: TGTGTCAGCAGCGTAGAAGGTATAGGAGGGAGGGCCGCGGGTACGCAGTATTTT.

This clonotype came up many times. This could be a read error, since a much larger clone is one nucleotide away. The rearrangement uses TRBV6-5 and TRBJ2-5; D is perhaps TRBD1 (6 bases). Germline V lookup: CDR1 MNHEY, CDR2 SVGAGI. Deletions cut 5 bases from V and 1 base from J, with 11 bases between. CDR3 size: 14 residues. The CDR3 DNA is TGTGCCAGCAGTGTTCGGACAGTCCAAGAGACCCAGTACTTC. Translated, it gives CASSVRTVQETQYF.

DNA of the CDR3: TGTGCCAGCAGTTTATTGGGGGAGAGTTCACCCCTCCACTTT. Amino acids: CASSLLGESSPLHF. V is TRBV12-3 or TRBV12-4 and J is TRBJ1-6, with a possible D match to TRBD1 (5 bases). The V gene lost 2 bases and the J gene lost 9 bases, with 11 bases spanning the gap. The CDR3 consists of 14 residues.

The rearrangement links TRBV7-2 to TRBJ2-5, with D unclear. This CDR3 is 15 amino acids long. Germline loops: CDR1 SGHTA, CDR2 FQGNSA. V shed 2 bases and J shed 11 bases, with 21 bases lying between them. As DNA, the CDR3 is TGTGCCAGCAGCTTATTACGCACATCCGGCAATGAGCAGTACTTC. Translated, it gives CASSLLRTSGNEQYF. The variable domain in full, completed from reference TRBV7-2 and TRBJ2-5, reads GAGVSQSPSNKVTEKGKDVELRCDPISGHTALYWYRQSLGQGLEFLIYFQGNSAPDKSGLPSDRFSAERTGGSVSTLTIQRTQQEDSAVYLCASSLLRTSGNEQYFGPGTRLLVL.

This clonotype was seen a few times. The V gene is TRBV18, the J gene TRBJ2-3; no clear D. CDR3 length: 13 residues. Germline V gene data show CDR1 as KGHSH and CDR2 as LQKENI. V was pared by 2 bases and J by 3 bases, with 6 bases between. CDR3 nucleotides: TGTGCCAGCTCACCAAAGATAACAGATACGCAGTATTTT. It yields the protein CASSPKITDTQYF.

Turning to this clonotype: A read error may explain this, as a much larger clone is one base away. The CDR3 nucleotides read TGTACCAGCAGCGTAGGGGTAGCGCCCTACAATGAGCAGTTCTTC. Translation: CTSSVGVAPYNEQFF. The chain joins TRBV9 to TRBJ2-1; D is possibly TRBD1 or TRBD2 (5 bases each). The CDR3 has 15 residues. Germline CDR1 reads SGDLS; CDR2 reads YYNGEE.

The V gene is TRBV7-3, the J gene TRBJ2-2; 9 nucleotides agree with TRBD1. This CDR3 spans 15 amino acids. V shed 6 bases, J shed 4 bases, and the junction held 6 bases outside the gene matches. The germline CDR1 and CDR2 sequences are SGHTA and FQGTGA. The DNA for the CDR3 is TGTGCCAGCAGGCTTACAGGGGGCAGCACCGGGGAGCTGTTTTTT. Translating gives CASRLTGGSTGELFF.

The chain combines TRBV20-1 with TRBJ1-2; D is unclear. This CDR3 has 11 residues. Trimming shortened V by 5 bases and J by 4 bases, and 8 bases separated the two germline ends. Germline CDR1 is DFQATT and CDR2 is SNEGSKA (reference sequence). This CDR3 reads CSALAGYGYTF. CDR3 in DNA: TGCAGTGCTCTGGCGGGCTATGGCTACACCTTC.

V and J are TRBV20-1 and TRBJ1-2; D is possibly TRBD1 (6 bases). Germline V gene data show CDR1 as DFQATT and CDR2 as SNEGSKA (reference sequence). This CDR3 spans 15 amino acids. Trimming stripped 5 bases from V and 7 bases from J, with 23 bases between. The CDR3 DNA sequence: TGCAGTGCTCATCAGGGGAGGGCCCGAGCCCGTGGCTACACCTTC. Translating gives CSAHQGRARARGYTF.

In its sample, this clonotype was seen many times. This chain links TRBV11-2 with TRBJ2-1; no firm D call. V was clipped by 4 bases and J by 4 bases, with 17 bases between them. CDR1 is SGHAT, CDR2 FQNNGV, per germline. The length of the CDR3 is 16 residues. This CDR3 is CASSSMSAIYYNEQFF. Here the CDR3 DNA reads TGTGCCAGCAGCTCAATGTCAGCGATCTATTACAATGAGCAGTTCTTC.

The chain joins TRBV20-1 to TRBJ2-2; maybe TRBD2 (6 bases). Germline V gene sequence: CDR1 DFQATT, CDR2 SNEGSKA (reference sequence). The CDR3 runs 14 residues. The V and J ends lost 3 bases and 0 bases respectively, with 8 bases between them. The CDR3 bases are TGCAGTGCTAGGGAGGGAACGAACACCGGGGAGCTGTTTTTT. Residues: CSAREGTNTGELFF.

Concerning this clonotype itself: A much larger clone differs by one base, so this may be a read error. V usage is TRBV2 and J usage is TRBJ2-5; D remains ambiguous. Germline assignment: CDR1 SNHLY and CDR2 FYNNEI. The CDR3 sequence is 13 residues long. The CDR3 DNA reads TGTGCCAGCAGTGTGAACAGCCAAGAGACCCGGTACTTC. It yields the protein CASSVNSQETRYF.

Remarks on this clonotype: A read error may account for a junction end that differs from germline. CDR3 loop: CAGRSYSGRARDTQYF. CDR3 DNA sequence: TGTGCCGGCAGATCCTATAGCGGGCGTGCTCGGGATACGCAGTATTTT. This chain uses TRBV12-3 or TRBV12-4 with TRBJ2-3; the match to TRBD2 covers 7 bases. The CDR3 runs to 16 residues.

There are a few counts of this clonotype. The chain joins TRBV27 to TRBJ2-5; TRBD1 or TRBD2 may be the D gene (5 bases each). The J call could be wrong; TRBJ2-7 is a better fit for the DNA end. Germline V gene lookup returns CDR1 MNHEY and CDR2 SMNVEV (reference sequence). CDR3 size: 13 residues. DNA for the CDR3: TGTGCCAGCAGTTTCGGAAGGGGAGTCGAGCAGTACTTC. Residues: CASSFGRGVEQYF.

This clonotype occurred once. This chain uses TRBV20-1 with TRBJ2-1, with TRBD2 matching over 8 bases. Germline V gives CDR1 DFQATT, CDR2 SNEGSKA (reference sequence). The CDR3 is 16 amino acids. Written as DNA, the CDR3 is TGCAGCCCCGCTCGCCCCCTAGCGGGCTACAATGAAGAGCAGTTCTTC. As protein: CSPARPLAGYNEEQFF.